This record concerns one T cell receptor beta chain sequence. Documented time point: blood at routine non-recurrence follow-up after resection. V shed 0 bases and J 0 bases; nucleotides not matched to a gene: 20. The CDR3 has 23 residues. TCR cDNA molecules each had a unique molecular identifier. TCRdb re-derived calls from the 5' RACE reads in MiXCR, one entry per CDR3 protein. Of 18,000 or so distinct CDR3 sequences listed, 9.2% are singletons. The entry originates in a study of spatial heterogeneity in lung cancer. Background on the study: A total of about 73 untreated early-stage non-small cell lung cancer patients served as donors.

V gene TRBV23-1 combines with J gene TRBJ2-1; 10 bases agree with TRBD2. TRBV23-1 is an ORF; its function is uncertain. This sequence was found in a male donor with early-stage non-small cell lung cancer. Sequencing was performed on PBMCs, taken at follow-up. The CDR3 bases are TGCGCCAGCAGTCAATCATCCAGGGGGCATCTAGCGGGAGTGAAGAGCTCCTACAATGAGCAGTTCTTC. This codes for CASSQSSRGHLAGVKSSYNEQFF.